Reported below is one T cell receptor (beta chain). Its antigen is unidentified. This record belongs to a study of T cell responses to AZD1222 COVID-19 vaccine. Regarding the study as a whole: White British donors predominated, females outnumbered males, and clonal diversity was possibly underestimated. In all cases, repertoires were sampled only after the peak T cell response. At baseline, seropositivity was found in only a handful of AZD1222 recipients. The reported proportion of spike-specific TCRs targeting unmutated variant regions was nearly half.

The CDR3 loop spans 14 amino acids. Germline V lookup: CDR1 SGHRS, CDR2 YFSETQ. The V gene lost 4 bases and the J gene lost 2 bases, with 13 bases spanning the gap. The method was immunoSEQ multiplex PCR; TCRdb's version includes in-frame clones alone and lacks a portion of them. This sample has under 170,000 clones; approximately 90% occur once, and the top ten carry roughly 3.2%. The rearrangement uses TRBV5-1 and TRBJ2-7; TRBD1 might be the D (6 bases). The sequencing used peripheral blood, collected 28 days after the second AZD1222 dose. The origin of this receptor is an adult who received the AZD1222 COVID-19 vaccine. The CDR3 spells CASSLQGSPYEQYF. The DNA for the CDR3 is TGCGCCAGCAGCCTTCAGGGGTCCCCCTACGAGCAGTACTTC.